The 6 T cell receptor beta chains given below trace back to one sample, sequenced in a study of response to subunit inactivated influenza vaccine (dated 2018 in TCRdb). The library was generated by RT-PCR. The listed sequencing device is Illumina HiSeq 2500. Starting from the raw public reads, TCRdb applied fastp trimming at Q25, assembled clones with MiXCR and retained in-frame beta chains. Records with the same CDR3 protein are collapsed into one entry carrying the most frequent genes and DNA. The sample has under 850,000 distinct CDR3 sequences on record, roughly 18% of them singletons. Roughly a tenth of the sample is taken by the ten largest. This sample comprised PBMCs from blood, obtained about 5 days after vaccination. The receptor source for this set is a man aged 50 to 59 who received an inactivated influenza vaccine. Donor details come from another sample of the same person, matched by shared clones.

J is TRBJ2-5 and V is TRBV5-1; 9 bases line up with TRBD1. V dropped 4 bases and J dropped 2; count of bases not matched to a gene: 6. The CDR3 length is 15 residues. Per the germline V gene, CDR1 is SGHRS and CDR2 is YFSETQ. CDR3 in amino acids: CASSPGGTGQETQYF. DNA for the CDR3: TGCGCCAGCAGCCCAGGGGGGACAGGGCAAGAGACCCAGTACTTC.

The J gene is TRBJ2-5, the V gene TRBV20-1, with D possibly matching TRBD2 (6 bases). Germline assignment: CDR1 DFQATT and CDR2 SNEGSKA (reference sequence). CDR3 length: 14 amino acids. With 6 bases removed from V and 3 bases from J, the gap between germline ends came to 17 bases. The CDR3 reads CSASPVTGEETQYF. The CDR3 region has the DNA TGCAGTGCCAGCCCAGTAACGGGGGAAGAGACCCAGTACTTC.

This clonotype was recorded a few times. The chain has TRBV29-1 and TRBJ2-3; D is unresolved. Trimming removed 2 bases at V and 5 bases at J, with 14 bases between. CDR3 length: 14 residues. CDR1 is SQVTM and CDR2 is ANQGSEA in the germline V gene. The DNA for the CDR3 is TGCAGCGTTGAATGGGTCGGTAACAAAGATACGCAGTATTTT. It encodes CSVEWVGNKDTQYF.

This clonotype was observed many times. V gene TRBV6-1 combines with J gene TRBJ2-3; 7 nucleotides agree with TRBD2. V gave up 3 bases and J gave up 1 base; unmatched junction bases: 4. CDR1 and CDR2 from the germline V gene are MNHNS and SASEGT. This CDR3 has 15 amino acids. The CDR3 loop reads CASSETSPGTDTQYF. For the CDR3, the DNA is TGTGCCAGCAGTGAGACTAGCCCCGGCACAGATACGCAGTATTTT.

This clonotype was counted at least ten times. V gene TRBV6-5 combines with J gene TRBJ2-3, with TRBD2 matching over 8 bases. V shed 2 bases, J shed 2 bases, and the junction held 9 bases outside the gene matches. Germline V lookup: CDR1 MNHEY, CDR2 SVGAGI. The CDR3 covers 17 residues. The CDR3 nucleotides read TGTGCCAGCAGTTACCCCACTTATAGCGGGAACACAGATACGCAGTATTTT. This codes for CASSYPTYSGNTDTQYF.

The chain is built from TRBV18 and TRBJ2-4; 8 nucleotides agree with TRBD1. Germline V CDR1 and CDR2: KGHSH, LQKENI. This CDR3 comprises 15 residues. V lost 3 bases and J lost 1; bases outside the gene matches: 2. For the CDR3, the DNA is TGTGCCAGCTCACCGACAGGGGACGCCAAAAACATTCAGTACTTC. It yields the protein CASSPTGDAKNIQYF.